The present T cell receptor beta chain was sequenced within a study of control samples from healthy donors and cancer patients. Produced via immunoSEQ multiplex PCR; TCRdb's table is partial and in-frame only. The table lists under 200,000 clones, roughly 91% of them singletons. Trimming removed 2 bases at V and 6 bases at J, with 7 bases between. Germline-derived CDR1 and CDR2 are MNHEY and SMNVEV (reference sequence). The CDR3 has 12 residues. Sequencing was performed on blood. This rearrangement joins TRBV27 to TRBJ1-2; TRBD1 might be the D (6 bases). This receptor was identified in a woman aged 30 to 39 in good health. This CDR3 reads CASSLQGNGYTF. For the CDR3, the DNA is TGTGCCAGCAGTTTACAGGGGAATGGCTACACCTTC.